Listed here are 25 T cell receptor beta chains from one sample, sequenced in a study of T cell changes during pregnancy in multiple sclerosis. This table comes from immunoSEQ multiplex PCR, and its TCRdb copy is limited to in-frame clones, with some not included. Of around 56,000 clones listed, about 85% were seen once; the top ten hold 0.38%. The sample consisted of CD4+ T cells from peripheral blood mononuclear cells, taken in the third trimester of pregnancy. The receptors come from a female donor with multiple sclerosis, enrolled in a pregnancy study.

Only one count was recorded for this clone. The rearrangement joins TRBV29-1 to TRBJ1-2, with D maybe TRBD1 (5 bases). Deletions cut 3 bases from V and 6 bases from J, with 8 bases between. This CDR3 is 11 amino acids long. Germline V gene lookup returns CDR1 SQVTM and CDR2 ANQGSEA. The CDR3 sequence is CSVEEGNGYTF. The CDR3 DNA reads as TGCAGCGTTGAGGAGGGGAATGGCTACACCTTC.

The chain links TRBV7-2 to TRBJ2-7, with 7 bases fitting TRBD2. The CDR3 runs 15 residues. Germline V gives CDR1 SGHTA, CDR2 FQGNSA. V trimming: 1 base; J trimming: 2 bases; junction bases outside the gene matches: 5. CDR3 bases: TGTGCCAGCAGCTTAGTTGCGGGAGCGCCCTACGAGCAGTACTTC. The encoded protein is CASSLVAGAPYEQYF.

The rearrangement uses TRBV7-9 and TRBJ2-1, with a weak D call TRBD1 (6 bases). This CDR3 region has 15 residues. Germline V gene sequence: CDR1 SEHNR, CDR2 FQNEAQ (reference sequence). Trimming cost V 0 bases and J 2 bases, with 8 bases left between them. CDR3 sequence reads: CASSLAGGAYNEQFF. The CDR3 bases are TGTGCCAGCAGCTTAGCAGGGGGAGCCTACAATGAGCAGTTCTTC.

The rearrangement uses TRBV5-6 and TRBJ1-4; D unclear. CDR1 is SGHDT, CDR2 YYEEEE, per germline. The CDR3 contains 15 residues. The V end lost 0 bases, the J end lost 8 bases, and 14 bases lay between the germline ends. CDR3 coding DNA: TGTGCCAGCAGCTTGGGTCCGGGTTCTGAGGAAAAACTGTTTTTT. It specifies CASSLGPGSEEKLFF.

The rearrangement joins TRBV9 to TRBJ1-1; maybe TRBD1 (5 bases). In germline, CDR1 is SGDLS, CDR2 YYNGEE. CDR3 length equals 13 residues. Trimming removed 2 bases from V and 2 bases from J, with 7 bases in between. In nucleotides, the CDR3 is TGTGCCAGCAGCGTCACAGGTAACACTGAAGCTTTCTTT. Protein product: CASSVTGNTEAFF.

The rearrangement links TRBV6-5 to TRBJ2-7, with 9 bases matching TRBD1. This CDR3 is built from 15 residues. CDR1 is MNHEY and CDR2 is SVGAGI in the germline V gene. The junction had 12 bases not matched to a gene; V was cut back by 8 bases and J by 4 bases. CDR3: CASSPLGTGIYEQYF. CDR3 bases: TGTGCCAGCTCCCCTCTGGGGACAGGGATATACGAGCAGTACTTC.

The V and J genes are TRBV19 and TRBJ2-3; 8 positions match TRBD1. CDR3 size: 16 residues. The trim removed 2 bases at V and 7 bases at J, leaving 11 bases unmatched. Germline V gene lookup returns CDR1 LNHDA and CDR2 SQIVND (reference sequence). Here the CDR3 DNA reads TGTGCCAGTAGTATACAAGGGACAGGTCTACGAAATACGCAGTATTTT. Protein product: CASSIQGTGLRNTQYF. The full variable domain, with the rest looked up from reference TRBV19 and TRBJ2-3, is DGGITQSPKYLFRKEGQNVTLSCEQNLNHDAMYWYRQDPGQGLRLIYYSQIVNDFQKGDIAEGYSVSREKKESFPLTVTSAQKNPTAFYLCASSIQGTGLRNTQYFGPGTRLTVL.

This rearrangement joins TRBV10-2 to TRBJ2-4; the D gene is possibly TRBD1 (7 bases). The V end was cut by 5 bases, the J end by 0 bases, with 14 bases between. Germline V gene data show CDR1 as WSHSY and CDR2 as SAAADI. The CDR3 has 16 amino acids. The CDR3 loop is CASSNTGDLAKNIQYF. CDR3 in DNA: TGCGCCAGCAGTAATACAGGGGACTTAGCCAAAAACATTCAGTACTTC.

The chain joins TRBV30 to TRBJ2-7, with TRBD1 matching 7 bases. Per the germline V gene, CDR1 is GTSNPN and CDR2 is SVGIG (reference sequence). The CDR3 is made up of 13 amino acids. The CDR3 reads CAYGDSQGYEQYF. CDR3 in DNA: TGTGCTTACGGGGACAGTCAGGGCTACGAGCAGTACTTC.

The chain employs TRBV4-2 and TRBJ2-3; TRBD2 matches at 7 bases. J was trimmed by 1 base and V by 0 bases; bases with no gene match: 10. The CDR3 covers 18 residues. The germline gives CDR1 LGHNA, CDR2 YNFKEQ. CDR3 in amino acids: CASSQDRLASGRTDTQYF. DNA for the CDR3: TGTGCCAGCAGCCAAGATCGTCTGGCTAGCGGACGCACAGATACGCAGTATTTT.

This chain connects TRBV4-1 to TRBJ1-1, with 11 bases identical to TRBD1. Germline V gives CDR1 MGHRA, CDR2 YSYEKL. The CDR3 totals 16 residues. V trimming: 0 bases; J trimming: 3 bases; junction bases outside the gene matches: 3. For the CDR3, the DNA is TGCGCCAGCAGCCAAGAAGGGACAGGGGGGGACACTGAAGCTTTCTTT. Its translation is CASSQEGTGGDTEAFF.

CDR3 sequence (DNA): TGTGCCAGCAGTCAGGGACAGGGGAATGAAAAACTGTTTTTT. It yields the protein CASSQGQGNEKLFF. The chain has TRBV7-7 and TRBJ1-4; 10 bases match TRBD1. The CDR3 runs 14 residues. Germline V gene data show CDR1 as SSHAT and CDR2 as FNYEAQ (reference sequence). V was pared by 6 bases and J by 5 bases, with 3 bases of the junction left unmatched.

J is TRBJ2-5 and V is TRBV5-1; 12 bases match TRBD2. The J segment lost 2 bases and the V segment lost 3 bases, leaving 2 bases of the junction unmatched. CDR3 size: 15 residues. CDR1 and CDR2 from the germline V gene are SGHRS and YFSETQ. CDR3 DNA: TGCGCCAGCAGCTGGGGACTAGCGGGTCAAGAGACCCAGTACTTC. This translates into CASSWGLAGQETQYF.

The chain couples TRBV7-2 to TRBJ2-3; a possible D gene is TRBD1 (5 bases). The CDR3 has 14 residues. V shed 0 bases and J shed 1 base, with 5 bases lying between them. The germline CDR1 and CDR2 sequences are SGHTA and FQGNSA. The CDR3 coding sequence is TGTGCCAGCAGCTTAGCCAGGGGCACAGATACGCAGTATTTT. Translating gives CASSLARGTDTQYF.

V usage is TRBV10-1 and J usage is TRBJ2-7, with D possibly TRBD2 on 6 matching bases. Trimming left V 5 bases short and J 2 bases short, with 16 bases between. There are 15 residues in the CDR3. In germline, CDR1 is WNHNN, CDR2 SYGVQD (reference sequence). Here the CDR3 reads CASSRDDGGTYEQYF. CDR3 bases: TGCGCCAGCAGTCGGGACGACGGGGGAACCTACGAGCAGTACTTC.

This clone was counted once. The chain combines TRBV4-3 with TRBJ2-3, with D unclear. V was shortened by 0 bases and J by 1 base, with 11 bases between the two germline ends. This CDR3 contains 16 residues. Germline V gives CDR1 LGHNA, CDR2 YSLEER. CDR3 in DNA: TGCGCCAGCAGCCAAGACCCGGTGTACCGCACAGATACGCAGTATTTT. Translated: CASSQDPVYRTDTQYF.

V usage is TRBV14 and J usage is TRBJ2-2; unclear D gene. CDR3 size: 13 residues. V lost 4 bases, J lost 5 bases, and 8 bases lay in between. The germline gives CDR1 SGHDN, CDR2 FVKESK. This CDR3 reads CASSLTSTGELFF. The CDR3 nucleotides read TGTGCCAGCAGCCTAACATCGACCGGGGAGCTGTTTTTT.

This clone showed up just a few times. V gene TRBV12-5 combines with J gene TRBJ1-6; D is ambiguous. Germline V gene sequence: CDR1 LGHNT, CDR2 FRNRAP. Trimming cost V 6 bases and J 6 bases, with 6 bases left between them. The CDR3 covers 12 residues. CDR3: CASGQINSPLHF. The DNA for the CDR3 is TGTGCTAGTGGCCAAATTAATTCACCCCTCCACTTT.

The chain has TRBV5-4 and TRBJ2-5, with TRBD2 matching over 8 bases. The CDR3 extends over 16 amino acids. V shed 1 base, J shed 5 bases, and the junction held 10 bases outside the gene matches. Germline CDR1 and CDR2: SGHNT and YYREEE (reference sequence). Here the CDR3 reads CASSLSVAGGTETQYF. As DNA, the CDR3 is TGTGCCAGCAGCTTGAGTGTGGCGGGGGGTACGGAGACCCAGTACTTC.

The rearrangement uses TRBV30 and TRBJ2-4; TRBD2 aligns across 10 bases. From germline, CDR1 is GTSNPN and CDR2 SVGIG (reference sequence). The CDR3 has 12 residues. After removal of 5 bases from V and 9 bases from J, the junction contained 4 bases not matched to a gene. This CDR3 reads CAWLAGEVIQYF. In DNA form, the CDR3 reads TGTGCCTGGCTAGCGGGAGAGGTCATTCAGTACTTC.

The count of this clone is one. This chain uses TRBV2 with TRBJ1-3; tentative D call: TRBD1 (5 bases). This CDR3 has 12 residues. V shed 7 bases and J shed 2 bases, with 6 bases lying between them. Germline assignment: CDR1 SNHLY and CDR2 FYNNEI. The CDR3 DNA sequence: TGTGCCAGCACAGGGCCTGGAAACACCATATATTTT. The encoded protein is CASTGPGNTIYF.

V and J are TRBV7-9 and TRBJ1-2; 10 nucleotides agree with TRBD1. Germline V gives CDR1 SEHNR, CDR2 FQNEAQ (reference sequence). The CDR3 spans 17 residues. The V segment lost 1 base and the J segment 5 bases; nucleotides outside the gene matches: 10. This chain's CDR3 is CASSLVWGTGEVYGYTF. As DNA, the CDR3 is TGTGCCAGCAGCTTAGTGTGGGGGACAGGGGAGGTATATGGCTACACCTTC.

The chain has TRBV7-2 and TRBJ1-2, with D unresolved. Between the trimmed V and J ends, which lost 0 bases and 6 bases, there was a span of 17 bases. Germline V gene data show CDR1 as SGHTA and CDR2 as FQGNSA. The CDR3 runs to 16 residues. The CDR3 sequence is CASSLAEGLTGNGYTF. For the CDR3, the DNA is TGTGCCAGCAGCTTAGCGGAGGGTTTGACGGGGAATGGCTACACCTTC.

The J gene is TRBJ1-2, the V gene TRBV19, with TRBD1 matching 11 bases. CDR3 size: 15 residues. Trimming cost V 3 bases and J 4 bases; bases outside gene matches: 4. The germline CDR1 and CDR2 sequences are LNHDA and SQIVND (reference sequence). The CDR3 is CASSMGTGGIYGYTF. The CDR3 DNA follows: TGTGCCAGTAGTATGGGGACAGGGGGAATCTATGGCTACACCTTC.

CDR3 region: CASSPSPFLAGGWWDEQFF. DNA of the CDR3: TGTGCCAGCAGCCCCTCACCTTTTCTAGCGGGAGGTTGGTGGGATGAGCAGTTCTTC. This chain links TRBV14 with TRBJ2-1; 11 bases align to TRBD2. The J segment lost 8 bases and the V segment lost 4 bases, leaving 19 bases of the junction unmatched. CDR1 and CDR2 (germline): SGHDN, FVKESK. The length of the CDR3 is 19 residues. The full variable domain, rest sourced from reference TRBV14 and TRBJ2-1, is EAGVTQFPSHSVIEKGQTVTLRCDPISGHDNLYWYRRVMGKEIKFLLHFVKESKQDESGMPNNRFLAERTGGTYSTLKVQPAELEDSGVYFCASSPSPFLAGGWWDEQFFGPGTRLTVL.